This T cell receptor beta chain was retrieved from a study of shared clonotypes between healthy human individuals. At the level of the study: Contributing individuals were two females and three males aged 18 to 49. Donors had three CD4 naive, three CD4 memory, two CD8 naive and one CD8 memory plate apiece.

The CDR3 covers 14 residues. Germline assignment: CDR1 SGHVS and CDR2 FNYEAQ. After removal of 5 bases from V and 3 bases from J, the junction contained 2 bases not matched to a gene. The assay was run at deep level. Repertoires were generated with immunoSEQ multiplex PCR, while TCRdb's copy carries only in-frame clones and drops some. This repertoire shows some 1,400,000 clones, around 95% found once; its top ten account for about 1.2%. This rearrangement joins TRBV7-6 to TRBJ2-5, with TRBD1 matching over 11 bases. The TCR originated in a young man in good health. Sequencing was performed on naive CD4+ T cells sorted from blood. The subset: CD45RA+ positively selected. The CDR3 is CASSRDRGKETQYF. The DNA for the CDR3 is TGTGCCAGCAGCCGGGACAGGGGGAAAGAGACCCAGTACTTC.